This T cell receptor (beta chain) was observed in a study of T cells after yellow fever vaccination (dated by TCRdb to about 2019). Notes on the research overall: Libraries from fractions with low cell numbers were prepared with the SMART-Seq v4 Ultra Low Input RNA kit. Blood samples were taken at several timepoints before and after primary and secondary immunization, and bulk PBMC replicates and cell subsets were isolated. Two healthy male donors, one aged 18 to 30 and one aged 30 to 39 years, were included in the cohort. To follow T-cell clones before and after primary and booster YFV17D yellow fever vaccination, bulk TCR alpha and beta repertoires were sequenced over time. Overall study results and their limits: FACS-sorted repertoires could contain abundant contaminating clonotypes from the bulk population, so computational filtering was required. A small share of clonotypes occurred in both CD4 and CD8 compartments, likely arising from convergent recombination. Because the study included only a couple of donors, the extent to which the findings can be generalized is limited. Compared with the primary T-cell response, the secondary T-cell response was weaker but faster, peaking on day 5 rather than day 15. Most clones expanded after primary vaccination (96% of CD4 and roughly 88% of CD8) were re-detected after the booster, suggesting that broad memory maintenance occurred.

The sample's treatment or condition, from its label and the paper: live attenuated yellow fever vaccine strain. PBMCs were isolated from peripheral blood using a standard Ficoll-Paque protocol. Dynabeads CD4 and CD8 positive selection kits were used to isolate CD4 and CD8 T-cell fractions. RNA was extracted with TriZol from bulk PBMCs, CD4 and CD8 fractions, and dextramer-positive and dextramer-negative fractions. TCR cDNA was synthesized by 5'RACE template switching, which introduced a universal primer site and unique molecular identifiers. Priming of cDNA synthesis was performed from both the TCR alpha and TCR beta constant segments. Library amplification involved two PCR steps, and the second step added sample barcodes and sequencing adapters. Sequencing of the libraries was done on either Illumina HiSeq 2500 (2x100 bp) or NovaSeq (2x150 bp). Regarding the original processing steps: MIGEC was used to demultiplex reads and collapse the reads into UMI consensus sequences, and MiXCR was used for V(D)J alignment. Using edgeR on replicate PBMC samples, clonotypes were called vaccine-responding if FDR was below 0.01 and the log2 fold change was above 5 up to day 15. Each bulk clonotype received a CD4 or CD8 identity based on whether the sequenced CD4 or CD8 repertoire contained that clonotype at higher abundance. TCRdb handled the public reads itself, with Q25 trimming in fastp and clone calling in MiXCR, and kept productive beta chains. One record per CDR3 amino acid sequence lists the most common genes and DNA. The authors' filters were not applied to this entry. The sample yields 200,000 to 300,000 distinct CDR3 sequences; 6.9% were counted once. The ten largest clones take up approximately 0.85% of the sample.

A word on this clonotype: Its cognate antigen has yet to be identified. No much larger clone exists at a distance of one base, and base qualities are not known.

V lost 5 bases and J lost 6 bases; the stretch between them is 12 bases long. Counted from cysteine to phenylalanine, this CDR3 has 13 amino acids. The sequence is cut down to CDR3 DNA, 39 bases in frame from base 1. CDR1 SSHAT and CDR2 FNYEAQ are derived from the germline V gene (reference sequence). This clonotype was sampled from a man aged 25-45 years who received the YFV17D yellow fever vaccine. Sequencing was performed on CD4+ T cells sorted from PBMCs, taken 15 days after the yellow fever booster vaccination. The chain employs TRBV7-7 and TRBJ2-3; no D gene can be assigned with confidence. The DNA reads TGTGCCAGCAGCGACGGACGTTCGGATACGCAGTATTTT. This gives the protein CASSDGRSDTQYF.